The 2 T cell receptor beta chains listed next were all sequenced from one sample in a study of T cell responses to AZD1222 COVID-19 vaccine (dated by TCRdb to the early 2020s). Sample time point, as interpreted from the label and publication: about 28 days (+/-7) after the second vaccine dose. To prepare the library, the immunoSEQ multiplex PCR assay was applied. This is the immuneACCESS table as TCRdb keeps it, with only in-frame sequences that have V and J called. A part of the clones is gone; compared with another copy, unresolved V genes explain less than half, and the rest is unexplained. This sample holds more than 150,000 clones; over 90% were observed only once. The biggest ten clones account for approximately 1.5% of the sample. The sample was peripheral blood, taken 28 days after the second AZD1222 dose. These receptors were obtained from an adult who received the AZD1222 COVID-19 vaccine.

This clone was recorded a few times. V usage is TRBV4-1 and J usage is TRBJ2-7, with D possibly TRBD1 on 6 matching bases. Germline CDR1 is MGHRA and CDR2 is YSYEKL. This CDR3 region has 16 residues. Trimming removed 4 bases at V and 0 bases at J, with 16 bases between. The CDR3 DNA reads as TGCGCCAGCAGCCCCGGCCGAGGACAGAGCTCCTACGAGCAGTACTTC. This translates into CASSPGRGQSSYEQYF.

On this clone itself: The junction shows a germline mismatch at one end, possibly a read error. This chain connects TRBV27 to TRBJ2-7; D remains unclear. This CDR3 contains 9 residues. Germline V gene lookup returns CDR1 MNHEY and CDR2 SMNVEV (reference sequence). CDR3 loop: CANSQEQYF. The CDR3, as DNA: TGTGCCAACAGTCAGGAGCAGTACTTC.